Below, 25 T cell receptor beta chains from the same sample are listed, as sequenced in a study of CD8+ T cells in alopecia areata. As for treatment: oral pan-JAK inhibitor, 5-10 mg twice daily. In each case, RNA was isolated and then reverse transcribed into cDNA as the sequencing template. The table came from immunoSEQ multiplex PCR; TCRdb's copy has only in-frame clones and leaves some out. The table includes approximately 100,000 clones, just under 60% detected once. The material sequenced was CD8+ T cells sorted from blood, taken at roughly week 55, from a patient treated with tofacitinib. These receptors came from a human donor with alopecia areata.

Ten or more counts support this clone. The chain couples TRBV7-7 to TRBJ2-7; 7 nucleotides agree with TRBD1. Trimming removed 5 bases from V and 6 bases from J; junction bases left unmatched: 10. In germline, CDR1 is SSHAT, CDR2 FNYEAQ (reference sequence). CDR3 length equals 14 residues. The CDR3 protein is CASSPRVGGGEQYF. The CDR3 region has the DNA TGTGCCAGCAGCCCTAGGGTAGGGGGCGGCGAGCAGTACTTC.

The chain joins TRBV5-8 to TRBJ2-7; 7 bases fit TRBD1. The CDR3 loop spans 16 amino acids. V lost 2 bases and J lost 0; bases outside the gene matches: 8. Germline assignment: CDR1 SGHTS and CDR2 YDEGEE. CDR3 DNA: TGTGCCAGCAGCTTCCGCACAGGGGCGAGCTCCTACGAGCAGTACTTC. Translated: CASSFRTGASSYEQYF.

The V call is TRBV6-5, the J call TRBJ1-2; D may be TRBD1 (5 bases). Germline CDR1 is MNHEY and CDR2 is SVGAGI. Trimming left V 7 bases short and J 6 bases short, with 15 bases between. This CDR3 comprises 13 residues. The DNA for the CDR3 is TGTGCCAGCACCTACTTCCCGGGGGATGGCTACACCTTC. Protein: CASTYFPGDGYTF.

J is TRBJ1-4 and V is TRBV6-1, with D possibly being TRBD1 (6 bases). Germline assignment: CDR1 MNHNS and CDR2 SASEGT. V lost 5 bases to trimming and J lost 8 bases, with 18 bases between them. The CDR3 sequence is 15 residues long. CDR3 amino acids: CASSTAPGVEEKLFF. Written as DNA, the CDR3 is TGTGCCAGCAGTACCGCGCCAGGGGTTGAAGAAAAACTGTTTTTT.

The V gene is TRBV6-1, the J gene TRBJ2-2, with 8 positions matching TRBD1. The CDR3 is 12 residues long. Germline V lookup: CDR1 MNHNS, CDR2 SASEGT. V shed 7 bases, J shed 6 bases, and the junction held 1 base outside the gene matches. CDR3 nucleotide sequence: TGTGCCAGCACACAGGGGGCCGGGGAGCTGTTTTTT. This translates into CASTQGAGELFF.

The rearrangement joins TRBV10-3 to TRBJ2-7, with TRBD1 identical over 10 bases. CDR3 length: 15 amino acids. V gave up 4 bases and J gave up 7 bases; unmatched junction bases: 10. Per the germline V gene, CDR1 is ENHRY and CDR2 is SYGVKD. Written as DNA, the CDR3 is TGTGCCATCAGTGTCGGGGGACAGGGGTGGAAAGAGCAGTACTTC. It is translated as CAISVGGQGWKEQYF.

The V call is TRBV30, the J call TRBJ1-5; 7 bases fit TRBD1. The trim removed 0 bases at V and 0 bases at J, leaving 5 bases unmatched. Germline V gene sequence: CDR1 GTSNPN, CDR2 SVGIG (reference sequence). The CDR3 consists of 16 residues. The CDR3 region has the DNA TGTGCCTGGAGTGTACAGGGGTCCACTAGCAATCAGCCCCAGCATTTT. It codes for CAWSVQGSTSNQPQHF.

The chain links TRBV28 to TRBJ1-5; D not resolved. CDR1 and CDR2 (germline): MDHEN, SYDVKM. Trimming stripped 4 bases from V and 7 bases from J, with 17 bases between. There are 15 residues in the CDR3. The CDR3 nucleotides read TGTGCCAGCAGTTCCCAAGTACGGAACGACCAGCCCCAGCATTTT. It translates to CASSSQVRNDQPQHF. Drawing the rest from reference TRBV28 and TRBJ1-5, the complete variable domain is DVKVTQSSRYLVKRTGEKVFLECVQDMDHENMFWYRQDPGLGLRLIYFSYDVKMKEKGDIPEGYSVSREKKERFSLILESASTNQTSMYLCASSSQVRNDQPQHFGDGTRLSIL.

The chain employs TRBV4-1 and TRBJ2-7; D is perhaps TRBD1 (7 bases). V shed 3 bases and J shed 6 bases, with 15 bases lying between them. There are 14 residues in the CDR3. CDR1 and CDR2 (germline): MGHRA, YSYEKL. The CDR3 protein is CASSQYAGGLEQYF. In nucleotides, the CDR3 is TGCGCCAGCAGCCAGTACGCAGGGGGGCTCGAGCAGTACTTC.

The rearrangement links TRBV30 to TRBJ1-1; maybe TRBD1 (5 bases). CDR3 length: 14 amino acids. V was cut by 0 bases and J by 4 bases, with 12 bases left in between. CDR1 is GTSNPN, CDR2 SVGIG, per germline (reference sequence). The CDR3 sequence: CAWSVGGRFTEAFF. CDR3 bases: TGTGCCTGGAGTGTTGGGGGAAGGTTCACTGAAGCTTTCTTT.

This chain joins TRBV5-6 and TRBJ2-1; 10 nucleotides line up with TRBD1. Germline V gives CDR1 SGHDT, CDR2 YYEEEE. The junction had 5 bases not matched to a gene; V was cut back by 4 bases and J by 4 bases. This CDR3 spans 15 amino acids. The CDR3 is CASSPGQGTYNEQFF. Here the CDR3 DNA reads TGTGCCAGCAGCCCGGGACAGGGGACATACAATGAGCAGTTCTTC.

This sequence joins TRBV6-7 and TRBJ2-7, with a weak D call TRBD1 (6 bases). TRBV6-7 is an ORF for which the function is uncertain. Trimming left V 2 bases short and J 3 bases short, with 8 bases between. This CDR3 contains 13 residues. The CDR3 DNA sequence: TGTGCCAGCAGTTACGGGGGCTACTACGAGCAGTACTTC. This codes for CASSYGGYYEQYF.

The chain combines TRBV4-1 with TRBJ2-7; D ambiguous. Trimming took off 4 bases at V and 4 bases at J, with 8 bases between the two ends. Germline V gene lookup returns CDR1 MGHRA and CDR2 YSYEKL. The CDR3 is made up of 12 amino acids. This chain's CDR3 is CASSPRGYEQYF. The CDR3 DNA sequence: TGCGCCAGCAGCCCCCGCGGTTACGAGCAGTACTTC.

The chain combines TRBV27 with TRBJ2-5; TRBD2 aligns across 7 bases. With 2 bases clipped from V and 4 bases from J, the junction kept 4 bases outside the gene matches. The CDR3 has 14 amino acids. Germline V CDR1 and CDR2: MNHEY, SMNVEV (reference sequence). CDR3 amino acids: CASSLRGGVETQYF. In nucleotides, the CDR3 is TGTGCCAGCAGTTTAAGGGGAGGGGTAGAGACCCAGTACTTC.

This sequence joins TRBV2 and TRBJ2-7, with 11 bases aligning to TRBD1. The CDR3 is 16 residues long. Per the germline V gene, CDR1 is SNHLY and CDR2 is FYNNEI. J was trimmed by 4 bases and V by 7 bases; bases with no gene match: 12. In nucleotides, the CDR3 is TGTGCCAGCATCGTAACCAGGACAGGGGGCGCTTACGAGCAGTACTTC. Its protein is CASIVTRTGGAYEQYF.

V is TRBV7-9 and J is TRBJ2-3; 9 positions match TRBD1. CDR1 is SEHNR, CDR2 FQNEAQ, per germline (reference sequence). The V and J ends lost 2 bases and 2 bases, in that order; junction bases with no gene match: 8. The CDR3 is made up of 17 amino acids. The CDR3 reads CASSLTGTGKDTDTQYF. The CDR3 region has the DNA TGTGCCAGCAGCTTAACCGGGACAGGGAAAGACACAGATACGCAGTATTTT.

The rearrangement joins TRBV7-9 to TRBJ2-7, with D possibly TRBD1 on 5 matching bases. There are 14 residues in the CDR3. CDR1 SEHNR and CDR2 FQNEAQ come from the germline V gene (reference sequence). The V and J ends lost 10 bases and 0 bases respectively, with 16 bases between them. The CDR3 DNA sequence: TGTGCCACCTCTCTGACAGTTCTCTCCTACGAGCAGTACTTC. Protein: CATSLTVLSYEQYF.

The chain joins TRBV5-1 to TRBJ2-1; 7 nucleotides agree with TRBD2. Trimming removed 3 bases from V and 5 bases from J; junction bases left unmatched: 5. CDR3 length equals 14 residues. Looked up from germline, CDR1 is SGHRS and CDR2 is YFSETQ. CDR3: CASSYRGGHNEQFF. The CDR3 bases are TGCGCCAGCAGCTACCGCGGGGGTCACAATGAGCAGTTCTTC.

The V gene is TRBV7-8, the J gene TRBJ2-7; no reliable D call. The CDR3 consists of 12 residues. The V gene lost 4 bases and the J gene lost 6 bases, with 10 bases spanning the gap. The germline CDR1 and CDR2 sequences are SGHVS and FQNEAQ. As DNA, the CDR3 is TGTGCCAGCAGCTCCGTAGGATCCGAGCAGTACTTC. Translated, it gives CASSSVGSEQYF. Supplemented by reference TRBV7-8 and TRBJ2-7, the full variable domain reads GAGVSQSPRYKVAKRGQDVALRCDPISGHVSLFWYQQALGQGPEFLTYFQNEAQLDKSGLPSDRFFAERPEGSVSTLKIQRTQQEDSAVYLCASSSVGSEQYFGPGTRLTVT.

The V gene is TRBV6-5, the J gene TRBJ2-4; D gene ambiguous. Between the trimmed V and J ends, which lost 10 bases and 12 bases, there was a span of 13 bases. The germline CDR1 and CDR2 sequences are MNHEY and SVGAGI. CDR3 length: 10 residues. The CDR3 region is CATSPGPQYF. CDR3 coding DNA: TGTGCCACCAGCCCCGGGCCTCAGTACTTC.

CDR3 amino acids: CASSQTSVEAFF. CDR3 DNA sequence: TGCGCCAGCAGCCAGACAAGCGTAGAAGCTTTCTTT. V gene TRBV5-1 combines with J gene TRBJ1-1; D is undetermined. The CDR3 extends over 12 amino acids. V was clipped by 4 bases and J by 8 bases, with 12 bases between them. Germline CDR1 and CDR2: SGHRS and YFSETQ.

The V call is TRBV6-5, the J call TRBJ1-5; D ambiguous. This CDR3 region has 13 residues. Germline CDR1 MNHEY, CDR2 SVGAGI. Trimming left V 6 bases short and J 0 bases short, with 6 bases between. CDR3 protein: CASRDGSNQPQHF. In nucleotides, the CDR3 is TGTGCCAGCAGAGACGGTAGCAATCAGCCCCAGCATTTT.

The chain combines TRBV15 with TRBJ2-1, with 9 bases fitting TRBD1. The CDR3 totals 15 residues. J lost 6 bases, V lost 10 bases, and 13 bases had no gene match. Germline V gene data show CDR1 as LNHNV and CDR2 as YYDKDF (reference sequence). CDR3 DNA: TGTGCCAGCAAAAGGACGGGACAGGGTATCAATGAGCAGTTCTTC. Amino acid sequence: CASKRTGQGINEQFF.

The J gene is TRBJ2-7, the V gene TRBV29-1; TRBD1 matches at 7 bases. This CDR3 is built from 12 residues. The junction had 2 bases not matched to a gene; V was cut back by 6 bases and J by 0 bases. The germline V gene encodes CDR1 SQVTM and CDR2 ANQGSEA. CDR3 amino acids: CSVRTGSYEQYF. As DNA, the CDR3 is TGCAGCGTCAGGACAGGCTCCTACGAGCAGTACTTC.

The rearrangement uses TRBV19 and TRBJ2-2; 8 bases map to TRBD2. V lost 3 bases, J lost 0 bases, and 9 bases stayed unmatched. The germline CDR1 and CDR2 sequences are LNHDA and SQIVND (reference sequence). This CDR3 has 18 amino acids. The CDR3 DNA follows: TGTGCCAGTAGTATGGCCAGTCCGGGACTAGCGAACACCGGGGAGCTGTTTTTT. Translated: CASSMASPGLANTGELFF.